The 20 T cell receptor beta chains below come from one sample, sequenced in a study of blood T cell repertoires in COVID-19. Profiled with immunoSEQ multiplex PCR; TCRdb holds only in-frame clones, not every one. The table records about 110,000 clones, approximately 89% of them present only once. The sequenced material came from peripheral blood. Receptors were obtained from a woman aged 55-75 years with COVID-19, enrolled during active disease.

The chain combines TRBV4-3 with TRBJ2-3; perhaps TRBD2 as D (6 bases). The CDR3 spans 15 residues. V was cut by 0 bases and J by 6 bases, with 13 bases left in between. Germline V gives CDR1 LGHNA, CDR2 YSLEER. The CDR3 reads CASSQDSLAGDTQYF. The CDR3 DNA reads as TGCGCCAGCAGCCAAGATTCACTAGCAGGCGATACGCAGTATTTT.

The chain joins TRBV7-9 to TRBJ2-2; tentative D call: TRBD1 (6 bases). The CDR3 runs to 13 residues. V lost 11 bases and J lost 4, with 14 bases in between. Germline CDR1 and CDR2: SEHNR and FQNEAQ (reference sequence). Here the CDR3 DNA reads TGTGCCGGCGAGACAGGTTCCACCGGGGAGCTGTTTTTT. Amino acid sequence: CAGETGSTGELFF.

The chain couples TRBV7-9 to TRBJ1-1; D gene unclear. The CDR3 is made up of 14 amino acids. The V and J ends lost 5 bases and 1 base respectively, with 11 bases between them. The germline CDR1 and CDR2 sequences are SEHNR and FQNEAQ (reference sequence). In DNA form, the CDR3 reads TGTGCCAGCAGCCCATTGACGGGGAACACTGAAGCTTTCTTT. This translates into CASSPLTGNTEAFF. Variable domain in full (rest from reference TRBV7-9 and TRBJ1-1): DTGVSQNPRHKITKRGQNVTFRCDPISEHNRLYWYRQTLGQGPEFLTYFQNEAQLEKSRLLSDRFSAERPKGSFSTLEIQRTEQGDSAMYLCASSPLTGNTEAFFGQGTRLTVV.

The chain carries TRBV10-3 and TRBJ1-2; the match to TRBD1 covers 7 bases. Trimming at V came to 0 bases and at J to 2 bases, leaving 3 bases not matched to a gene. Germline CDR1 is ENHRY and CDR2 is SYGVKD. The CDR3 is 15 residues long. The CDR3 reads CAISESGTENYGYTF. The CDR3 nucleotides are TGTGCCATCAGTGAGTCGGGGACAGAGAACTATGGCTACACCTTC.

The genes are TRBV19 and TRBJ2-2; maybe TRBD1 (5 bases). The CDR3 totals 14 residues. Trimming removed 5 bases from V and 4 bases from J, with 11 bases in between. Per the germline V gene, CDR1 is LNHDA and CDR2 is SQIVND (reference sequence). The CDR3 spells CASSVTGLTGELFF. The CDR3 DNA sequence: TGTGCCAGTAGTGTAACAGGTCTCACCGGGGAGCTGTTTTTT.

This chain connects TRBV19 to TRBJ2-2; no reliable D call. This CDR3 has 12 residues. V lost 2 bases, J lost 6 bases, and 4 bases lay in between. Germline V CDR1 and CDR2: LNHDA, SQIVND (reference sequence). The chain's CDR3 is CASSIFAGELFF. DNA of the CDR3: TGTGCCAGTAGTATATTCGCCGGGGAGCTGTTTTTT.

V gene TRBV2 combines with J gene TRBJ2-7; 9 nucleotides match TRBD2. After removal of 5 bases from V and 3 bases from J, the junction contained 5 bases not matched to a gene. The CDR3 covers 14 residues. The germline V gene has CDR1 SNHLY and CDR2 FYNNEI. CDR3 sequence reads: CASSSQRGDYEQYF. DNA for the CDR3: TGTGCCAGCAGTTCTCAGCGGGGGGACTACGAGCAGTACTTC. The full variable domain, completed using reference TRBV2 and TRBJ2-7, is EPEVTQTPSHQVTQMGQEVILRCVPISNHLYFYWYRQILGQKVEFLVSFYNNEISEKSEIFDDQFSVERPDGSNFTLKIRSTKLEDSAMYFCASSSQRGDYEQYFGPGTRLTVT.

This clone was found once. This chain connects TRBV3-1 (or the pseudogene TRBV3-2) to TRBJ2-3; D ambiguous. V dropped 0 bases and J dropped 9 bases, with 19 bases sitting between them. The germline gives CDR1 LGHDT, CDR2 YNNKEL (reference sequence). This CDR3 is 16 amino acids long. The CDR3 DNA sequence: TGTGCCAGCAGCCAAGATGGGTCCCGGTGGGCCTACACGCAGTATTTT. Protein: CASSQDGSRWAYTQYF.

The DNA of the CDR3 is TGTGCCAGCAGCCCTAATGCGCAGGGGCCTTCCTACGAGCAGTACTTC. Translation: CASSPNAQGPSYEQYF. This rearrangement joins TRBV7-3 to TRBJ2-7; D possibly corresponds to TRBD1 (6 bases). Germline V gene lookup returns CDR1 SGHTA and CDR2 FQGTGA. The CDR3 is 16 amino acids. Trimming pared 5 bases from V and 1 base from J, leaving 18 bases between. Variable domain in full (rest from reference TRBV7-3 and TRBJ2-7): GAGVSQTPSNKVTEKGKYVELRCDPISGHTALYWYRQSLGQGPEFLIYFQGTGAADDSGLPNDRFFAVRPEGSVSTLKIQRTERGDSAVYLCASSPNAQGPSYEQYFGPGTRLTVT.

For this clone: This CDR3 is also generated by other DNA sequences in the sample. J is TRBJ1-1 and V is TRBV6-5; 7 bases match TRBD1. CDR1 is MNHEY and CDR2 is SVGAGI in the germline V gene. J gave up 3 bases and V 2 bases, and 0 bases lay outside the gene matches. The CDR3 sequence is 13 residues long. As DNA, the CDR3 is TGTGCCAGCAGTTACGGGACAGACACTGAAGCTTTCTTT. Residues: CASSYGTDTEAFF.

The chain is built from TRBV6-4 and TRBJ1-2, with TRBD1 matching 11 bases. This CDR3 has 14 residues. J gave up 4 bases and V 4 bases, and 2 bases lay outside the gene matches. The germline V gene has CDR1 MRHNA and CDR2 SNTAGT. The CDR3 nucleotides are TGTGCCAGCAGTGCGGGACAGGGGGTCTATGGCTACACCTTC. It yields the protein CASSAGQGVYGYTF.

V usage is TRBV30 and J usage is TRBJ2-7, with 12 bases lining up with TRBD2. CDR3 size: 15 residues. V lost 2 bases, J lost 2 bases, and 4 bases stayed unmatched. Germline V gives CDR1 GTSNPN, CDR2 SVGIG (reference sequence). The chain's CDR3 is CAWSSASGGAYEQYF. The CDR3 DNA reads as TGTGCCTGGAGTTCCGCTAGCGGGGGGGCCTACGAGCAGTACTTC.

The chain recombines TRBV4-2 with TRBJ1-1; unclear D gene. Looked up from germline, CDR1 is LGHNA and CDR2 is YNFKEQ. V was pared by 0 bases and J by 8 bases, with 10 bases between. The CDR3 totals 13 residues. The CDR3 reads CASSQEAVAEAFF. DNA for the CDR3: TGTGCCAGCAGCCAAGAGGCGGTGGCGGAAGCTTTCTTT.

Comment on this clone: With only one base between it and a far larger clone, this is likely a read error. V usage is TRBV15 and J usage is TRBJ2-1, with TRBD2 identical over 9 bases. The CDR3 has 16 residues. The junction had 5 bases not matched to a gene; V was cut back by 1 base and J by 4 bases. The germline V gene encodes CDR1 LNHNV and CDR2 YYDKDF (reference sequence). The DNA of the CDR3 is TGTGCCACCAGCAGAGCTCGGGCGGGGGGGTACAATGAGCAGTTCTTC. It translates to CATSRARAGGYNEQFF.

The chain is built from TRBV5-1 and TRBJ1-2; 9 nucleotides align to TRBD1. The CDR3 extends over 14 amino acids. Germline CDR1 is SGHRS and CDR2 is YFSETQ. V lost 3 bases to trimming and J lost 3 bases; unmatched junction nucleotides: 3. The CDR3 DNA reads as TGCGCCAGCAGCTACGGACAGGGGTACTATGGCTACACCTTC. The encoded protein is CASSYGQGYYGYTF.

This CDR3 is CASRFLQGRNQPQHF. The CDR3 DNA reads as TGTGCCAGTAGATTCCTCCAGGGTCGCAATCAGCCCCAGCATTTT. V is TRBV19 and J is TRBJ1-5; D may be TRBD1 (5 bases). CDR1 and CDR2 (germline): LNHDA, SQIVND (reference sequence). Trimming left V 6 bases short and J 2 bases short, with 14 bases between. The CDR3 loop spans 15 amino acids.

J is TRBJ1-3 and V is TRBV5-1; the D is unclear. V was trimmed by 0 bases and J by 0 bases, leaving 7 bases between them. The CDR3 covers 15 residues. From germline, CDR1 is SGHRS and CDR2 YFSETQ. CDR3 nucleotides: TGCGCCAGCAGCTTGGGACGGAGCTCTGGAAACACCATATATTTT. It translates to CASSLGRSSGNTIYF.

This chain links TRBV30 with TRBJ2-5; 9 positions agree with TRBD2. This CDR3 is 15 amino acids long. Trimming cost V 0 bases and J 1 base; bases outside gene matches: 3. CDR1 and CDR2 (germline): GTSNPN, SVGIG (reference sequence). The CDR3 sequence is CAWSVLAGFQETQYF. CDR3 bases: TGTGCCTGGAGTGTCCTAGCGGGGTTCCAAGAGACCCAGTACTTC.

The chain links TRBV5-1 to TRBJ1-2; a weak D match, TRBD1 (6 bases). Germline-derived CDR1 and CDR2 are SGHRS and YFSETQ. CDR3 length: 13 residues. The germline V and J ends were trimmed by 5 bases and 2 bases, with 10 bases remaining between them. CDR3 region: CASSQDRNYGYTF. Here the CDR3 DNA reads TGCGCCAGCAGTCAGGACAGAAACTATGGCTACACCTTC.

The chain joins TRBV15 to TRBJ2-4, with D perhaps TRBD2 (5 bases). The germline gives CDR1 LNHNV, CDR2 YYDKDF (reference sequence). This CDR3 has 14 residues. V lost 4 bases, J lost 9 bases, and 16 bases lay in between. CDR3 sequence reads: CATSISRGIGIQYF. In DNA form, the CDR3 reads TGTGCCACCAGCATCTCTCGGGGTATCGGCATTCAGTACTTC. Filled out from reference TRBV15 and TRBJ2-4, the complete variable domain reads DAMVIQNPRYQVTQFGKPVTLSCSQTLNHNVMYWYQQKSSQAPKLLFHYYDKDFNNEADTPDNFQSRRPNTSFCFLDIRSPGLGDTAMYLCATSISRGIGIQYFGAGTRLSVL.